A few counts support the clone carrying this TCR beta chain. Its specificity is unknown. Researchers made TCR cDNA using 5'RACE template switching, and this step added a universal primer site and UMIs. MiXCR, applied by TCRdb to the 5' RACE reads, yields one record per CDR3 protein. The sample carries approximately 550,000 distinct CDR3 sequences, 15% to 20% recorded once. These data originate in a study of T cells after yellow fever vaccination. General study results and limits: The booster response re-showed most primary clones: 96% CD4, over 80% CD8.

This clonotype originated in a man younger than 45 who received the YFV17D yellow fever vaccine. The source material was PBMCs, sampled 15 days after the yellow fever booster vaccination.

CDR3 DNA: TGTGCCACCAGTGACCCCACCTCAGATACGCAGTATTTT. Its translation is CATSDPTSDTQYF. The J gene is TRBJ2-3, the V gene TRBV24-1; D unresolved. This CDR3 spans 13 amino acids. The V and J ends lost 4 bases and 4 bases respectively, with 8 bases between them. From germline, CDR1 is KGHDR and CDR2 SFDVKD.